This is a list of T cell receptor beta chains from one sample in a study of T-cell memory formation after mild COVID-19. Via MiXCR, TCRdb re-called the 5' RACE reads, giving one row per CDR3 protein. The table shows under 250,000 distinct CDR3 sequences, with just over 9.5% occurring only once. The material sequenced was PBMCs or a T cell subset sorted from them (not recorded which). These receptors came from a man aged 18 to 30 who had mild COVID-19 (a few samples of this study predate the infection). Cell type and time point are not known. CDR3s include the opening cysteine and the closing phenylalanine or tryptophan. The D gene is left open where the match is weak. The size of a clone is reported for some rows only, either as once, few or many, or as a class for expanded clones.

J gene	clone size	D gene	V gene	CDR3 protein	CDR3 DNA
TRBJ2-3	many	.	TRBV5-1	CASSLGLDTQYF	TGCGCCAGCAGCTTGGGGCTTGATACGCAGTATTTT
TRBJ2-3	few	TRBD2	TRBV9	CASSVAGLAGGDTQYF	TGTGCCAGCAGCGTAGCCGGACTAGCGGGAGGAGATACGCAGTATTTT
TRBJ2-5	.	TRBD1	TRBV7-2	CASSLLGTGVQTQYF	TGTGCCAGCAGCTTGTTGGGGACAGGGGTACAGACCCAGTACTTC
TRBJ2-3	.	.	TRBV5-5	CASSLEDWVDVGDTQYF	TGTGCCAGCAGCTTGGAGGATTGGGTGGACGTGGGGGATACGCAGTATTTT
TRBJ2-1	many	.	TRBV12-3/TRBV12-4	CASSLSRLARNEQFF	TGTGCCAGCAGTTTAAGTAGGCTAGCGAGGAATGAGCAGTTCTTC
TRBJ2-5	.	TRBD2	TRBV4-1	CASSQGLARRETQYF	TGCGCCAGCAGCCAGGGACTAGCGAGGCGTGAGACCCAGTACTTC
TRBJ1-1	few	.	TRBV4-1	CASSTRQAMNTEAFF	TGCGCCAGCAGCACCCGACAGGCAATGAACACTGAAGCTTTCTTT
TRBJ1-1	few	.	TRBV5-4	CASSTINTEAFF	TGTGCCAGCAGCACAATTAACACTGAAGCTTTCTTT
TRBJ1-2	.	.	TRBV5-1	CASSPTGEGGYTF	TGCGCCAGCAGCCCGACGGGGGAGGGAGGCTACACCTTC
TRBJ2-3	many	TRBD2	TRBV7-2	CASRPPAGGKDTQYF	TGTGCCAGCAGGCCCCCGGCGGGGGGCAAAGATACGCAGTATTTT
TRBJ2-1	.	.	TRBV6-6	CASSGTGESSGGRQFF	TGTGCCAGCAGTGGGACAGGGGAGAGTAGCGGGGGGAGGCAGTTCTTC
TRBJ1-1	few	.	TRBV20-1	CSARSRTNTEAFF	TGCAGTGCTAGAAGCCGGACGAACACTGAAGCTTTCTTT
TRBJ1-6	few	.	TRBV7-2	CASSLPTASSYNSPLHF	TGTGCCAGCAGTCTACCGACAGCGAGCTCCTATAATTCACCCCTCCACTTT
TRBJ2-5	few	.	TRBV20-1	CSAKGQGQETQYF	TGCAGTGCCAAAGGTCAGGGGCAAGAGACCCAGTACTTC
TRBJ1-3	.	.	TRBV3-1	CASSQRSGSGNTIYF	TGTGCCAGCAGCCAACGATCAGGTTCTGGAAACACCATATATTTT
TRBJ1-4	few	.	TRBV5-1	CASKPQGADGEKLFF	TGCGCCAGCAAGCCCCAAGGCGCCGACGGTGAAAAACTGTTTTTT
TRBJ2-5	few	.	TRBV5-1	CASSGTSPAASGETQYF	TGCGCCAGCAGCGGAACTAGCCCGGCGGCGTCTGGAGAGACCCAGTACTTC
TRBJ2-5	.	TRBD2	TRBV4-2	CASSPGLAGVQETQYF	TGTGCCAGCAGCCCAGGACTAGCGGGGGTACAAGAGACCCAGTACTTC
TRBJ2-7	few	TRBD2	TRBV10-3	CASNLTSDDEQYF	TGTGCCAGCAACCTGACTAGCGATGACGAGCAGTACTTC
TRBJ2-5	many	.	TRBV4-1	CASSTLGRGKEETQYF	TGCGCCAGCAGTACTCTGGGGAGGGGGAAGGAAGAGACCCAGTACTTC
TRBJ2-3	.	TRBD2	TRBV5-6	CASSKTSGGTSTDTQYF	TGTGCCAGCAGCAAGACTAGCGGGGGGACCAGCACAGATACGCAGTATTTT
TRBJ2-1	.	.	TRBV5-1	CASSLAQAIYNEQFF	TGCGCCAGCAGCTTGGCCCAAGCAATCTACAATGAGCAGTTCTTC
TRBJ1-6	.	.	TRBV28	CASRVGYSPLHF	TGTGCCAGCAGAGTAGGGTATTCACCCCTCCACTTT
TRBJ2-2	.	.	TRBV3-1	CASSQAGRELFF	TGTGCCAGCAGCCAAGCGGGTCGGGAGCTGTTTTTT
TRBJ2-2	many	.	TRBV15	CATSRQGSAGELFF	TGTGCCACCAGCAGACAGGGAAGTGCCGGGGAGCTGTTTTTT
TRBJ2-1	.	.	TRBV7-2	CASSLVGTEQFF	TGTGCCAGCAGCTTAGTCGGTACAGAGCAGTTCTTC
TRBJ1-4	few	.	TRBV2	CASTKPGIEKLFF	TGTGCCAGCACAAAGCCAGGGATCGAAAAACTGTTTTTT
TRBJ1-6	.	.	TRBV5-6	CASSLVGSNSPLHF	TGTGCCAGCAGCTTGGTTGGGAGTAATTCACCCCTCCACTTT
TRBJ2-1	.	TRBD2	TRBV2	CASNLAGTGNEQFF	TGTGCCAGCAATCTAGCGGGGACGGGCAATGAGCAGTTCTTC
TRBJ2-3	.	.	TRBV2	CASRPTENSTDTQYF	TGTGCCAGCAGACCGACAGAAAATTCCACAGATACGCAGTATTTT
TRBJ1-2	many	TRBD1	TRBV27	CASKPGGAFGYTF	TGTGCCAGCAAACCAGGGGGTGCTTTTGGCTACACCTTC
TRBJ2-4	many	.	TRBV7-2	CASSLAAGVDIQYF	TGTGCCAGCAGCTTAGCCGCAGGGGTGGACATTCAGTACTTC
TRBJ2-3	once	.	TRBV14	CASRAQGADTQYF	TGTGCCAGCAGGGCTCAGGGTGCAGATACGCAGTATTTT
TRBJ2-5	few	.	TRBV5-6	CASSLAGRGLSQETQYF	TGTGCCAGCAGCTTGGCGGGCCGGGGGCTGAGCCAAGAGACCCAGTACTTC
TRBJ1-2	.	.	TRBV19	CASSGLQGRSGYTF	TGTGCCAGTAGCGGCTTGCAGGGGCGGAGTGGCTACACCTTC
TRBJ2-7	few	.	TRBV7-2	CASSLKTPPVLEQYF	TGTGCCAGCAGCTTAAAGACTCCCCCGGTGCTCGAGCAGTACTTC
TRBJ2-1	few	.	TRBV7-9	CASSFINPGARNEQFF	TGTGCCAGCAGCTTTATAAACCCGGGGGCGAGGAATGAGCAGTTCTTC
TRBJ2-3	.	.	TRBV10-3	CAISEGGLSDTQYF	TGTGCCATCAGTGAAGGGGGGCTAAGCGATACGCAGTATTTT
TRBJ2-2	few	.	TRBV5-1	CASREQGGSTGELFF	TGCGCCAGCAGAGAACAGGGAGGCAGCACCGGGGAGCTGTTTTTT
TRBJ2-1	once	TRBD2	TRBV12-3/TRBV12-4	CASSFPTSGGASEQFF	TGTGCCAGCAGTTTTCCGACTAGCGGGGGGGCCAGTGAGCAGTTCTTC
TRBJ2-3	.	.	TRBV23-1	CASSGTAITDTQYF	TGCGCCAGCAGTGGTACAGCTATCACAGATACGCAGTATTTT
TRBJ2-2	few	TRBD2	TRBV12-3/TRBV12-4	CASIKLAGGNTGELFF	TGTGCCAGCATAAAACTAGCGGGGGGAAACACCGGGGAGCTGTTTTTT
TRBJ2-7	.	.	TRBV7-2	CASSSFLGGPYEQYF	TGTGCCAGCAGCTCCTTTCTAGGTGGCCCCTACGAGCAGTACTTC
TRBJ2-1	.	TRBD1	TRBV2	CASSGRFTGGEYNEQFF	TGTGCCAGCAGTGGACGTTTTACAGGGGGCGAGTACAATGAGCAGTTCTTC
TRBJ1-2	.	TRBD1	TRBV5-8	CASIVDRVYGYTF	TGTGCCAGCATCGTGGACAGGGTCTATGGCTACACCTTC
TRBJ2-3	.	.	TRBV29-1	CSALRGWSTDTQYF	TGCAGCGCCCTACGGGGGTGGAGCACAGATACGCAGTATTTT
TRBJ1-4	.	TRBD1	TRBV29-1	CSVEDLRQGGEKLFF	TGCAGCGTTGAAGATCTTCGACAGGGCGGTGAAAAACTGTTTTTT
TRBJ2-3	.	TRBD2	TRBV10-2	CASSEGTSVYTDTQYF	TGCGCCAGCAGTGAGGGGACTAGCGTCTACACAGATACGCAGTATTTT
TRBJ2-4	few	.	TRBV9	CASSVTRASDIQYF	TGTGCCAGCAGCGTCACCAGGGCTTCGGACATTCAGTACTTC
TRBJ2-1	few	TRBD2	TRBV27	CASSLLRASGEFF	TGTGCCAGCAGTTTGTTGAGGGCTAGCGGTGAGTTCTTC
TRBJ1-5	.	.	TRBV19	CATSGGPWQPQHF	TGTGCCACCTCCGGCGGCCCGTGGCAGCCCCAGCATTTT
TRBJ2-2	.	.	TRBV20-1	CSAKGTPNTGELFF	TGCAGTGCTAAAGGGACACCTAACACCGGGGAGCTGTTTTTT
TRBJ2-7	.	.	TRBV5-1	CASSLEGGGYEQYF	TGCGCCAGCAGCTTGGAAGGTGGGGGCTACGAGCAGTACTTC
TRBJ1-5	few	.	TRBV4-3	CASSQELAQPQHF	TGCGCCAGCAGCCAAGAATTAGCCCAGCCCCAGCATTTT
TRBJ1-6	many	.	TRBV12-3/TRBV12-4	CASSLQGNSPLHF	TGTGCCAGCAGTTTACAGGGTAATTCACCCCTCCACTTT
TRBJ2-2	many	TRBD2	TRBV20-1	CSAPSLAGLPGELFF	TGCAGTGCTCCCTCACTAGCGGGGCTACCCGGGGAGCTGTTTTTT
TRBJ1-2	.	.	TRBV12-3/TRBV12-4	CASSWGDNHGYTF	TGTGCCAGCAGTTGGGGGGACAACCATGGCTACACCTTC
TRBJ2-2	many	TRBD1	TRBV4-3	CASSLTSTGRNTGELFF	TGCGCCAGCAGCCTAACCTCGACAGGGAGGAACACCGGGGAGCTGTTTTTT
TRBJ2-3	few	.	TRBV18	CASSLTSSDTQYF	TGTGCCAGCTCACTAACTAGCTCAGATACGCAGTATTTT